This T cell receptor (beta chain) was captured in a study of blood T cell repertoires in COVID-19 (TCRdb year 2020). With respect to the entire study: Samples covering the acute and convalescent phases of COVID-19 were provided by collaborators in the United States, Italy and Spain. Samples came from the ongoing ImmuneRACE study (first 160 participants) plus 1,254 subjects from 6 global collaborators. The prospective study material was composed of cDNA or gDNA derived from T cells, B-cell-depleted T cells, or PBMCs. The dataset comprised deeply sampled blood TCRbeta repertoires from subjects exposed to, actively infected with, or recovered from COVID-19. A de-identified subject ID, COVID-19 status, age in years and sex were almost always included in the sample metadata. Where HLA class I and class II types were available, the types were taken from metadata supplied by the sample provider, not from assay-based typing. The repertoires were released in a freely available public database intended as a resource for research on the immune response to SARS-CoV-2.

TCRbeta CDR3 regions were amplified from genomic DNA by means of the immunoSEQ Assay, a bias-controlled multiplex PCR. The authors processed their data as follows. Nucleated cell counts per sample were estimated from amplification of reference gene primers within the assay. To quantify the absolute abundance of each unique TCRbeta CDR3 rearrangement, sequence reads were collapsed and filtered. Productive Simpson clonality was computed per sample as the square root of Simpson's diversity index over productive rearrangements. Drawn from immuneACCESS, this table holds only the in-frame rearrangements with V and J called that TCRdb kept. Clones are partly lost; checked studies trace under half to an unresolved V gene and leave the rest unexplained. The DNA gave D and trimming, while V, J and clone size come from that table. For this sample there are 200,000 or so clones; roughly 88% appear just once. The top ten hold roughly 2.4% of the sample.

V lost 0 bases and J lost 8 bases, and the count of bases not matched to a germline gene is 12. Measured from the cysteine to the phenylalanine, the CDR3 is 17 residues long. The retained sequence is limited to the CDR3, 51 bases, with the frame set at the first base. CDR1 SGDLS and CDR2 YYNGEE were looked up in the germline V gene. General conclusions and limits of the study: Clinical and demographic metadata were provided uncurated, with the amount varying by source and participant.

Enrolling through a virtual design, the prospective study's participants ranged in age from about 18 to 89 years and lived across some 22 United States geographic areas. To assign participants to cohorts, the prospective study relied on clinical history that participants themselves reported in a screening survey and a study questionnaire. Mobile phlebotomists in the prospective study collected whole blood, serum and a nasopharyngeal or oropharyngeal swab from every participant. Additional blood draws and questionnaires over an approximately 2-month period could optionally be provided by prospective study participants. Prospective study blood samples were shipped either frozen or at room temperature before DNA extraction. In the case of this clone: Its antigen target is currently unknown. Base-call qualities are not available, and no considerably larger clone is one nucleotide away.

This TCR derives from a woman in her thirties or forties with acute COVID-19. What was sequenced was PBMCs or T cells enriched from blood (not recorded which). This chain joins TRBV9 to TRBJ1-4; 8 bases in the junction line up with TRBD1. The bases are TGTGCCAGCAGCGTAGCTACTCTCGGACAGGGTCTCGAAAAACTGTTTTTT. Translated, it reads CASSVATLGQGLEKLFF.